The clone carrying this TCR beta chain was counted at least ten times. Its antigen is not identified. Assay used: immunoSEQ multiplex PCR; TCRdb lists only in-frame clones, some missing. The data show roughly 810 clones, none appearing only once, with 20% to 25% held by the ten largest. This record comes from a study of T cells after posttransplantation cyclophosphamide. Whole-study findings and limits: TRB clonality was highly associated with recipient CMV seropositivity and reactivation. Donor-recipient repertoire similarity was low at 1-2 months, rising over year one.

A marrow graft followed busulfan-fludarabine conditioning, with cyclophosphamide on days +3 and +4. Per germline, CDR1 SQVTM and CDR2 ANQGSEA. The CDR3 spans 13 residues. V was clipped by 4 bases and J by 7 bases, with 16 bases between them. The clonotype comes from a male patient aged 25-45 years who received an allogeneic stem cell transplant from a related donor, was CMV-positive, and had no GVHD. Some T cells may be supplied by the graft donor. The sequencing used PBMCs, collected after allogeneic stem cell transplant with posttransplant cyclophosphamide. The chain is built from TRBV29-1 and TRBJ2-5; unclear D gene. The CDR3 coding sequence is TGCAGCGTTGGGGCCTTGGAAGACGCGACCCAGTACTTC. It encodes CSVGALEDATQYF. Using reference TRBV29-1 and TRBJ2-5 for the parts outside the CDR3, the full variable domain is SAVISQKPSRDICQRGTSLTIQCQVDSQVTMMFWYRQQPGQSLTLIATANQGSEATYESGFVIDKFPISRPNLTFSTLTVSNMSPEDSSIYLCSVGALEDATQYFGPGTRLLVL.